Listed here are 30 T cell receptor beta chains from one sample, sequenced in a study of vaccination effects on CD4 cells after COVID-19 (dated 2022 in TCRdb). Antigens for these TCRs are unknown. The library was built by means of the immunoSEQ multiplex PCR assay. The source is immuneACCESS, and TCRdb retained only in-frame sequences with V and J called. Part of the clones is not carried over; for the studies checked, unresolved V genes explain less than half of this, and the remainder is unexplained. In this sample the table shows approximately 65,000 clones, 74% of which occur a single time. The ten most abundant clones make up 1.5% to 1.7% of the sample. To identify antigen-specific CD4+ T cell clonotypes by their expansion, the ViraFEST assay first stimulated PBMC with viral peptide pools and then applied TCR sequencing. After approximately 11 days of culture, CD4+ T cells were isolated with the EasySep CD4+ T cell isolation kit. Each participant got two doses of an mRNA SARS-CoV-2 vaccine, either BNT162b2 or mRNA-1273.

The sequencing here drew on CD4+ T cells from PBMCs cultured with HCoV-229E spike peptides, taken after COVID-19 vaccination. The cell subset or site label on this specimen signifies: HCoV-229E spike overlapping peptide pool stimulation. The receptors were sampled from a human donor who received a COVID-19 vaccine.

This clone was detected a few times. This sequence joins TRBV2 and TRBJ1-2; D ambiguous. Germline-derived CDR1 and CDR2 are SNHLY and FYNNEI. This CDR3 contains 13 residues. The V end was cut by 2 bases, the J end by 3 bases, with 7 bases between. CDR3 loop: CASSERRDYGYTF. CDR3 coding DNA: TGTGCCAGCAGTGAACGGAGGGACTATGGCTACACCTTC. The full variable domain, completed using reference TRBV2 and TRBJ1-2, is EPEVTQTPSHQVTQMGQEVILRCVPISNHLYFYWYRQILGQKVEFLVSFYNNEISEKSEIFDDQFSVERPDGSNFTLKIRSTKLEDSAMYFCASSERRDYGYTFGSGTRLTVV.

A few counts support this clone. V is TRBV28 and J is TRBJ1-5, with D hard to call. Germline CDR1 MDHEN, CDR2 SYDVKM. Trimming took 8 bases from V and 0 from J, leaving 14 bases between them. This CDR3 is 15 amino acids long. This chain's CDR3 is CASWSHGNSNQPQHF. CDR3 nucleotide sequence: TGTGCCAGCTGGTCCCATGGGAATAGCAATCAGCCCCAGCATTTT.

The chain is built from TRBV18 and TRBJ2-2, with D possibly being TRBD1 (6 bases). The CDR3 has 18 amino acids. CDR1 is KGHSH and CDR2 is LQKENI in the germline V gene. The ends were cut back, 0 bases at V and 3 bases at J, with 17 bases in the middle. The CDR3 DNA sequence: TGTGCCAGCTCACCACCGATCCCCGACAGGACCTACACCGGGGAGCTGTTTTTT. This encodes CASSPPIPDRTYTGELFF.

The chain combines TRBV7-2 with TRBJ2-5; tentative D call: TRBD1 (5 bases). The germline V gene has CDR1 SGHTA and CDR2 FQGNSA. V gave up 5 bases and J gave up 2 bases, with 18 bases separating them. The CDR3 covers 16 residues. The CDR3 bases are TGTGCCAGCAGCACACGAAGGGCAGGGTCTCAAGAGACCCAGTACTTC. Protein product: CASSTRRAGSQETQYF.

V is TRBV5-1 and J is TRBJ1-2, with D unclear. This CDR3 has 15 amino acids. CDR1 is SGHRS and CDR2 is YFSETQ in the germline V gene. Trimming stripped 1 base from V and 0 bases from J, with 10 bases between. Written as DNA, the CDR3 is TGCGCCAGCAGCTTGAATTTGGGAGCTAACTATGGCTACACCTTC. Translated: CASSLNLGANYGYTF.

This clone has a single count. J is TRBJ1-2 and V is TRBV19; D might be TRBD1 (6 bases). The CDR3 is made up of 11 amino acids. Germline assignment: CDR1 LNHDA and CDR2 SQIVND (reference sequence). The V end was cut by 9 bases, the J end by 6 bases, with 11 bases between. The CDR3 here is CASRYRDGYTF. CDR3 sequence (DNA): TGTGCCAGCAGATACAGGGATGGCTACACCTTC. The variable domain in full, with the rest retrieved from reference TRBV19 and TRBJ1-2, is DGGITQSPKYLFRKEGQNVTLSCEQNLNHDAMYWYRQDPGQGLRLIYYSQIVNDFQKGDIAEGYSVSREKKESFPLTVTSAQKNPTAFYLCASRYRDGYTFGSGTRLTVV.

This clone was recorded once. The J gene is TRBJ1-4, the V gene TRBV19; 7 positions match TRBD1. This CDR3 spans 17 amino acids. V lost 6 bases and J lost 3; bases outside the gene matches: 13. Germline V lookup: CDR1 LNHDA, CDR2 SQIVND (reference sequence). CDR3 sequence (DNA): TGTGCCAGTAGAACACAGGGGAAAGGTCACGCTAATGAAAAACTGTTTTTT. Protein product: CASRTQGKGHANEKLFF.

The J gene is TRBJ1-2, the V gene TRBV20-1, with D perhaps matching TRBD1 (5 bases). V was shortened by 3 bases and J by 7 bases, with 21 bases between the two germline ends. The CDR3 has 15 residues. Germline CDR1 and CDR2: DFQATT and SNEGSKA (reference sequence). The chain's CDR3 is CSASAPSRATGGYTF. CDR3 nucleotides: TGCAGTGCTAGTGCCCCGAGCAGGGCTACTGGTGGCTACACCTTC.

The genes are TRBV14 and TRBJ2-2, with D uncertain. Germline loops: CDR1 SGHDN, CDR2 FVKESK. CDR3 size: 13 residues. V was trimmed by 2 bases and J by 5 bases, leaving 6 bases between them. DNA for the CDR3: TGTGCCAGCAGCCAACAGGCAACCGGGGAGCTGTTTTTT. Translation gives CASSQQATGELFF.

The chain employs TRBV27 and TRBJ2-1; possibly TRBD1 or TRBD2 for D (5 bases each). Trimming pared 5 bases from V and 2 bases from J, leaving 10 bases between. Germline V gene data show CDR1 as MNHEY and CDR2 as SMNVEV (reference sequence). The CDR3 spans 14 residues. The CDR3 DNA reads TGTGCCAGCAGTGAGGGGCTGACCTACAATGAGCAGTTCTTC. It codes for CASSEGLTYNEQFF.

V and J are TRBV9 and TRBJ1-4; D remains ambiguous. Per germline, CDR1 SGDLS and CDR2 YYNGEE. The CDR3 is made up of 15 amino acids. V was trimmed by 4 bases and J by 4 bases, leaving 14 bases between them. The CDR3 bases are TGTGCCAGCAGCTTAGGAGAGAGTGGTAATGAAAAACTGTTTTTT. Amino acids: CASSLGESGNEKLFF.

The genes are TRBV5-5 and TRBJ2-3; 10 bases align to TRBD1. V was pared by 5 bases and J by 6 bases, with 9 bases of the junction left unmatched. Germline V gene data show CDR1 as SGHKS and CDR2 as YYEKEE (reference sequence). The CDR3 loop spans 15 amino acids. CDR3 in DNA: TGTGCCAGCAGATGGGACAGGGGACCCCCGGATACGCAGTATTTT. It encodes CASRWDRGPPDTQYF.

This chain links TRBV30 with TRBJ2-6, with 8 bases aligning to TRBD1. The CDR3 totals 17 residues. The germline CDR1 and CDR2 sequences are GTSNPN and SVGIG (reference sequence). J lost 0 bases, V lost 1 base, and 5 bases had no gene match. This chain's CDR3 is CAWSARGRSSGANVLTF. For the CDR3, the DNA is TGTGCCTGGAGTGCCAGGGGGCGCAGCTCTGGGGCCAACGTCCTGACTTTC.

The genes are TRBV28 and TRBJ2-3; D is unclear. Germline CDR1 is MDHEN and CDR2 is SYDVKM. V lost 2 bases and J lost 0, with 9 bases in between. This CDR3 has 15 residues. The CDR3: CASSLRLSSTDTQYF. The DNA of the CDR3 is TGTGCCAGCAGTTTAAGGCTGTCTAGCACAGATACGCAGTATTTT. Complete variable domain (other parts from reference TRBV28 and TRBJ2-3): DVKVTQSSRYLVKRTGEKVFLECVQDMDHENMFWYRQDPGLGLRLIYFSYDVKMKEKGDIPEGYSVSREKKERFSLILESASTNQTSMYLCASSLRLSSTDTQYFGPGTRLTVL.

This clone appeared once. The gene calls are TRBV6-4 and TRBJ1-1; TRBD1 aligns across 8 bases. The V segment lost 0 bases and the J segment 9 bases; nucleotides outside the gene matches: 3. The CDR3 is made up of 13 amino acids. CDR1 and CDR2 from the germline V gene are MRHNA and SNTAGT. This CDR3 reads CASSDSGTGKAFF. The CDR3 DNA sequence: TGTGCCAGCAGTGACTCAGGGACAGGAAAAGCTTTCTTT.

The V call is TRBV3-1 (or the pseudogene TRBV3-2), the J call TRBJ1-2; D gene ambiguous. CDR1 is LGHDT and CDR2 is YNNKEL in the germline V gene (reference sequence). The CDR3 extends over 13 amino acids. V was trimmed by 5 bases and J by 1 base, leaving 8 bases between them. The CDR3 loop is CASSANNNYGYTF. CDR3 nucleotide sequence: TGTGCCAGCAGCGCTAACAATAACTATGGCTACACCTTC.

This chain uses TRBV7-2 with TRBJ1-1; D not certain. Germline-derived CDR1 and CDR2 are SGHTA and FQGNSA. The CDR3 is 15 residues long. The V and J ends lost 6 bases and 10 bases respectively, with 24 bases between them. The CDR3 spells CASRSPRYWGTGAFF. Here the CDR3 DNA reads TGTGCCAGCAGATCACCCAGATATTGGGGAACGGGAGCTTTCTTT.

This clone was counted only a few times. This chain joins TRBV3-1 (or the pseudogene TRBV3-2) and TRBJ1-5; weak D call: TRBD1 (5 bases). V lost 1 base and J lost 5, with 9 bases in between. The CDR3 is 14 amino acids. Germline CDR1 reads LGHDT; CDR2 reads YNNKEL (reference sequence). As DNA, the CDR3 is TGTGCCAGCAGCCAAGGGACACTCGATCAGCCCCAGCATTTT. It codes for CASSQGTLDQPQHF.

CDR3 amino acids: CASSRQGANYNEQFF. The CDR3 nucleotides are TGTGCCAGCAGCAGACAGGGGGCGAACTACAATGAGCAGTTCTTC. The rearrangement links TRBV7-6 to TRBJ2-1, with TRBD1 matching over 10 bases. The germline gives CDR1 SGHVS, CDR2 FNYEAQ. The CDR3 has 15 residues. The J segment lost 3 bases and the V segment lost 5 bases, leaving 4 bases of the junction unmatched.

The chain employs TRBV18 and TRBJ2-3, with 8 positions matching TRBD1. CDR1 is KGHSH, CDR2 LQKENI, per germline. The length of the CDR3 is 15 residues. V dropped 0 bases and J dropped 3; count of bases not matched to a gene: 2. The CDR3 nucleotides read TGTGCCAGCTCACCACCTACAGGGGGTACAGATACGCAGTATTTT. It translates to CASSPPTGGTDTQYF.

This chain uses TRBV5-6 with TRBJ2-7; D unclear. CDR1 and CDR2 (germline): SGHDT, YYEEEE. This CDR3 is built from 14 residues. Trimming shortened V by 5 bases and J by 3 bases, and 15 bases separated the two germline ends. CDR3 sequence reads: CASSPRRRLYEQYV. The CDR3 DNA sequence: TGTGCCAGCAGTCCCCGGAGACGACTCTACGAGCAGTACGTC.

The CDR3 region has the DNA TGTGCCAGCAGCATGGGACAGGGAGAGGGGGCAGATACGCAGTATTTT. Its translation: CASSMGQGEGADTQYF. The chain couples TRBV9 to TRBJ2-3; 9 positions agree with TRBD1. This CDR3 has 16 residues. The germline gives CDR1 SGDLS, CDR2 YYNGEE. V shed 4 bases, J shed 4 bases, and the junction held 10 bases outside the gene matches.

V and J are TRBV4-1 and TRBJ1-1, with a tentative D call TRBD1 (6 bases). This CDR3 is built from 16 residues. Germline CDR1 MGHRA, CDR2 YSYEKL. Trimming cost V 2 bases and J 7 bases, with 20 bases left between them. CDR3 sequence: CASSQFRSGQGHEAFF. CDR3 coding DNA: TGCGCCAGCAGCCAATTCCGGAGCGGCCAGGGGCATGAAGCTTTCTTT.

This chain uses TRBV2 with TRBJ1-6; a weak D match, TRBD1 (5 bases). This CDR3 has 17 amino acids. CDR1 is SNHLY, CDR2 FYNNEI, per germline. V dropped 9 bases and J dropped 7 bases, with 25 bases sitting between them. The CDR3 DNA is TGTGCCAGTACAAATTCAGGGCAGCGAAAGAACAATTCACCCCTCCACTTT. It encodes CASTNSGQRKNNSPLHF.

This sequence joins TRBV10-3 and TRBJ2-3; either TRBD1 or TRBD2 may fit D (6 bases each). Deletions cut 4 bases from V and 6 bases from J, with 14 bases between. The CDR3 covers 14 residues. Germline V gives CDR1 ENHRY, CDR2 SYGVKD. This CDR3 reads CAISGQGTVDTQYF. The CDR3 bases are TGTGCCATCAGTGGGCAGGGGACTGTTGATACGCAGTATTTT.

The chain is built from TRBV6-5 and TRBJ1-6, with a tentative D call TRBD1 (5 bases). The V end was cut by 8 bases, the J end by 6 bases, with 17 bases between. This CDR3 has 15 amino acids. In germline, CDR1 is MNHEY, CDR2 SVGAGI. The CDR3, as DNA: TGTGCCAGCTGTAATGACGGGACCTTTAATTCACCCCTCCACTTT. It specifies CASCNDGTFNSPLHF.

The chain is built from TRBV30 and TRBJ2-3, with D possibly TRBD1 on 5 matching bases. CDR1 and CDR2 from the germline V gene are GTSNPN and SVGIG (reference sequence). Trimming left V 1 base short and J 2 bases short, with 7 bases between. This CDR3 contains 13 residues. The DNA of the CDR3 is TGTGCCTGGAGTGAGGGGAACACAGATACGCAGTATTTT. It is translated as CAWSEGNTDTQYF.

V usage is TRBV18 and J usage is TRBJ1-5; D may be TRBD1 (5 bases). The germline V and J ends were trimmed by 2 bases and 6 bases, with 8 bases remaining between them. From germline, CDR1 is KGHSH and CDR2 LQKENI. The CDR3 runs to 13 residues. Here the CDR3 reads CASSPGGLQPQHF. The CDR3 nucleotides read TGTGCCAGCTCACCAGGGGGACTTCAGCCCCAGCATTTT.

In this sample, this clone turned up a few times. The chain carries TRBV19 and TRBJ1-5, with no clear D. The ends were cut back, 3 bases at V and 2 bases at J, with 14 bases in the middle. This CDR3 has 16 residues. Germline V lookup: CDR1 LNHDA, CDR2 SQIVND (reference sequence). The CDR3 is CASSIGTVGRNQPQHF. The CDR3 bases are TGTGCCAGTAGTATTGGTACAGTCGGTCGCAATCAGCCCCAGCATTTT.

This chain connects TRBV11-3 to TRBJ2-7; D not certain. With 5 bases removed from V and 0 bases from J, the gap between germline ends came to 11 bases. This CDR3 has 14 residues. CDR1 SGHNT and CDR2 YENEEA come from the germline V gene. The CDR3 sequence is CASSPLGSSYEQYV. The CDR3 bases are TGTGCCAGCAGCCCCCTCGGGTCCTCCTACGAGCAGTACGTC.